The 26 T cell receptor beta chains presented below share a single source sample, sequenced in a study of shared T cell receptors in the human thymus. Profiled with immunoSEQ multiplex PCR; TCRdb holds only in-frame clones, not every one. The table includes more than 550,000 clones, 87% detected once. This sample was also put to use in a study of human thymus T cells.

Sequenced sample: thymocytes. Every receptor here comes from a boy under two years old with a congenital heart defect.

J is TRBJ2-1 and V is TRBV9, with a possible D match to TRBD2 (6 bases). Germline CDR1 SGDLS, CDR2 YYNGEE. With 0 bases removed from V and 10 bases from J, the gap between germline ends came to 26 bases. The CDR3 contains 18 residues. The DNA of the CDR3 is TGTGCCAGCAGCGTAGGTTGGCGGGGTCCTTCGGAATCGCGGGAGCAGTTCTTC. Encoded protein: CASSVGWRGPSESREQFF. The full variable domain, rest sourced from reference TRBV9 and TRBJ2-1, is DSGVTQTPKHLITATGQRVTLRCSPRSGDLSVYWYQQSLDQGLQFLIQYYNGEERAKGNILERFSAQQFPDLHSELNLSSLELGDSALYFCASSVGWRGPSESREQFFGPGTRLTVL.

V and J are TRBV28 and TRBJ1-2; TRBD1 aligns across 7 bases. The CDR3 is 14 residues long. Germline loops: CDR1 MDHEN, CDR2 SYDVKM. Unmatched junction bases numbered 7, after V lost 4 bases and J lost 5 bases. The CDR3 region has the DNA TGTGCCAGCAGTTACGCAGGGGGATTTTATGGCTACACCTTC. Translated, it gives CASSYAGGFYGYTF.

The genes are TRBV9 and TRBJ2-3; D gene unclear. Germline V gene sequence: CDR1 SGDLS, CDR2 YYNGEE. The germline V and J ends were trimmed by 3 bases and 3 bases, with 5 bases remaining between them. This CDR3 comprises 12 residues. The CDR3 DNA sequence: TGTGCCAGCAGCGCTAGAACAGATACGCAGTATTTT. Translation: CASSARTDTQYF.

The J gene is TRBJ2-1, the V gene TRBV5-4; 7 bases match TRBD1. The V segment lost 4 bases and the J segment 7 bases; nucleotides outside the gene matches: 11. Germline CDR1 SGHNT, CDR2 YYREEE (reference sequence). The CDR3 has 15 amino acids. As DNA, the CDR3 is TGTGCCAGCAGCCAAACAGGGGTCGCAAGGAATGAGCAGTTCTTC. Protein sequence: CASSQTGVARNEQFF.

The CDR3: CASSLGEDGYTF. DNA of the CDR3: TGTGCCAGCAGCTTGGGAGAGGATGGCTACACCTTC. The J gene is TRBJ1-2, the V gene TRBV5-5, with D hard to call. The CDR3 has 12 residues. The V gene's germline CDR1 is SGHKS and CDR2 YYEKEE (reference sequence). V dropped 0 bases and J dropped 6 bases, with 6 bases sitting between them.

There are a few counts of this clone. The chain couples TRBV18 to TRBJ2-1; D perhaps matches TRBD2 (5 bases). Germline lookup yields CDR1 KGHSH and CDR2 LQKENI. Between the trimmed V and J ends, which lost 5 bases and 10 bases, there was a span of 21 bases. This CDR3 comprises 15 residues. The chain's CDR3 is CASSAAPTGFAEQFF. DNA of the CDR3: TGTGCCAGCTCAGCAGCCCCTACGGGATTCGCCGAGCAGTTCTTC.

The chain couples TRBV7-9 to TRBJ1-1; D is possibly TRBD1 (5 bases). Germline loops: CDR1 SEHNR, CDR2 FQNEAQ (reference sequence). The ends were cut back, 6 bases at V and 1 base at J, with 9 bases in the middle. The CDR3 totals 13 residues. CDR3 DNA: TGTGCCAGCAGGCCGACAGAGAACACTGAAGCTTTCTTT. This translates into CASRPTENTEAFF.

This chain connects TRBV5-6 to TRBJ2-5; TRBD1 might be the D (5 bases). Germline V CDR1 and CDR2: SGHDT, YYEEEE. V was cut by 3 bases and J by 5 bases, with 20 bases left in between. This CDR3 is 16 amino acids long. The CDR3 reads CASSSFGQGEWETQYF. The CDR3, as DNA: TGTGCCAGCAGCTCCTTTGGTCAGGGTGAGTGGGAGACCCAGTACTTC.

This rearrangement joins TRBV27 to TRBJ2-7; the match to TRBD1 covers 8 bases. Germline trimming cut 5 bases from V and 4 bases from J; bases unmatched to any gene: 7. From germline, CDR1 is MNHEY and CDR2 SMNVEV (reference sequence). The CDR3 sequence is 14 residues long. In nucleotides, the CDR3 is TGTGCCAGCAGTCCTTTGGACAGGGCATACGAGCAGTACTTC. It encodes CASSPLDRAYEQYF.

The rearrangement joins TRBV5-1 to TRBJ2-1, with TRBD2 matching over 10 bases. V shed 0 bases, J shed 6 bases, and the junction held 6 bases outside the gene matches. Germline CDR1 is SGHRS and CDR2 is YFSETQ. The CDR3 covers 16 residues. DNA for the CDR3: TGCGCCAGCAGCTTGGTTGCTAGCGGGAGCGGCAATGAGCAGTTCTTC. Protein sequence: CASSLVASGSGNEQFF.

This chain connects TRBV19 to TRBJ1-1; 8 bases line up with TRBD1. V was clipped by 6 bases and J by 5 bases; unmatched bases: 5. The CDR3 totals 13 residues. The germline V gene encodes CDR1 LNHDA and CDR2 SQIVND (reference sequence). The CDR3 nucleotides read TGTGCCAGTAGGGACAGGGAATTGACTGAAGCTTTCTTT. It yields the protein CASRDRELTEAFF.

The gene calls are TRBV7-2 and TRBJ2-7, with TRBD2 matching over 10 bases. In germline, CDR1 is SGHTA, CDR2 FQGNSA. The junction had 8 bases not matched to a gene; V was cut back by 3 bases and J by 3 bases. CDR3 size: 16 residues. The CDR3 here is CASSFHGGTSDYEQYF. Here the CDR3 DNA reads TGTGCCAGCAGCTTTCATGGGGGGACTAGCGACTACGAGCAGTACTTC.

The chain combines TRBV4-2 with TRBJ2-3; 10 bases fit TRBD2. Per germline, CDR1 LGHNA and CDR2 YNFKEQ. V lost 2 bases and J lost 4; bases outside the gene matches: 9. The length of the CDR3 is 17 residues. The CDR3 DNA reads TGTGCCAGCAGCCAATCATCCAGCGGGGGGGGTTCAGATACGCAGTATTTT. Encoded protein: CASSQSSSGGGSDTQYF.

The chain combines TRBV27 with TRBJ2-2; 9 bases match TRBD2. Unmatched junction bases numbered 6, after V lost 6 bases and J lost 1 base. Germline CDR1 MNHEY, CDR2 SMNVEV (reference sequence). The CDR3 extends over 16 amino acids. CDR3 nucleotides: TGTGCCAGCAGAGCGACTAGCGGTCAGAACACCGGGGAGCTGTTTTTT. Translating gives CASRATSGQNTGELFF.

This chain links TRBV5-4 with TRBJ1-1, with TRBD1 matching over 7 bases. Germline V gene lookup returns CDR1 SGHNT and CDR2 YYREEE (reference sequence). The junction had 6 bases not matched to a gene; V was cut back by 4 bases and J by 9 bases. CDR3 length equals 12 residues. The CDR3 region is CASSNSQGKAFF. The CDR3 coding sequence is TGTGCCAGCAGCAACTCACAGGGGAAAGCTTTCTTT. Full variable domain (outside the CDR3, taken from reference TRBV5-4 and TRBJ1-1): ETGVTQSPTHLIKTRGQQVTLRCSSQSGHNTVSWYQQALGQGPQFIFQYYREEENGRGNFPPRFSGLQFPNYSSELNVNALELDDSALYLCASSNSQGKAFFGQGTRLTVV.

The chain has TRBV2 and TRBJ1-5; D not resolved. The CDR3 loop spans 17 amino acids. Germline values: CDR1 SNHLY, CDR2 FYNNEI. Trimming shortened V by 3 bases and J by 2 bases, and 17 bases separated the two germline ends. CDR3 sequence: CASSERELLRGNQPQHF. The CDR3 DNA is TGTGCCAGCAGTGAGCGGGAACTACTACGGGGCAATCAGCCCCAGCATTTT.

The chain carries TRBV19 and TRBJ2-7; a weak D match, TRBD1 (5 bases). Germline CDR1 is LNHDA and CDR2 is SQIVND (reference sequence). The CDR3 is 13 amino acids. Trimming cost V 6 bases and J 2 bases, with 11 bases left between them. The CDR3 DNA follows: TGTGCCAGTAGCTCCGGACAAACCTACGAGCAGTACTTC. This translates into CASSSGQTYEQYF.

The chain has TRBV27 and TRBJ1-5; possibly TRBD1 for D (5 bases). Germline V lookup: CDR1 MNHEY, CDR2 SMNVEV (reference sequence). This CDR3 is 17 amino acids long. V was trimmed by 5 bases and J by 1 base, leaving 18 bases between them. The CDR3 region has the DNA TGTGCCAGCAGTCTCAGGGTTCCTAGCGTAAGCAATCAGCCCCAGCATTTT. Translated: CASSLRVPSVSNQPQHF.

The gene calls are TRBV7-2 and TRBJ1-4; D is perhaps TRBD1 (6 bases). V lost 5 bases and J lost 4, with 17 bases in between. Germline-derived CDR1 and CDR2 are SGHTA and FQGNSA. This CDR3 is built from 16 residues. The CDR3 bases are TGTGCCAGCAGCGGAAATCAGGGGCCCGGTAATGAAAAACTGTTTTTT. Protein: CASSGNQGPGNEKLFF.

V gene TRBV18 combines with J gene TRBJ2-5; D ambiguous. V was cut by 5 bases and J by 5 bases, with 9 bases left in between. This CDR3 comprises 12 residues. Per the germline V gene, CDR1 is KGHSH and CDR2 is LQKENI. Written as DNA, the CDR3 is TGTGCCAGCTCAAAATCCAGGGAGACCCAGTACTTC. This encodes CASSKSRETQYF.

The chain combines TRBV7-9 with TRBJ1-1; 7 bases match TRBD1. The germline V gene encodes CDR1 SEHNR and CDR2 FQNEAQ (reference sequence). V lost 5 bases to trimming and J lost 9 bases; unmatched junction nucleotides: 15. The length of the CDR3 is 15 residues. This CDR3 reads CASSIPSGTEYQAFF. DNA for the CDR3: TGTGCCAGCAGCATACCATCCGGGACAGAATATCAAGCTTTCTTT.

This clone was recorded once. The chain links TRBV14 to TRBJ2-2; TRBD1 matches at 7 bases. Losses at the gene ends were 7 bases for V and 7 bases for J; bases not matched to a gene: 15. The germline V gene encodes CDR1 SGHDN and CDR2 FVKESK. The CDR3 totals 16 residues. Here the CDR3 DNA reads TGTGCCAGCATGACGACAAAACAGGGGATTCGCGGGGAGCTGTTTTTT. Protein product: CASMTTKQGIRGELFF.

The CDR3, as DNA: TGTGCCAGCAGTGAGTATAGCGGGGGTGTACAAGAGACCCAGTACTTC. Encoded protein: CASSEYSGGVQETQYF. The chain carries TRBV25-1 and TRBJ2-5; 9 bases line up with TRBD2. This CDR3 comprises 16 residues. Germline trimming cut 3 bases from V and 2 bases from J; bases unmatched to any gene: 7. Germline V CDR1 and CDR2: MGHDK, SYGVNS.

The chain recombines TRBV2 with TRBJ1-4; TRBD1 might be the D (5 bases). Germline CDR1 and CDR2: SNHLY and FYNNEI. The CDR3 length is 14 residues. Trimming removed 6 bases at V and 3 bases at J, with 11 bases between. CDR3 bases: TGTGCCAGCAGGAACAGGCATCCTAATGAAAAACTGTTTTTT. Translated: CASRNRHPNEKLFF.

The J gene is TRBJ2-3, the V gene TRBV5-6; TRBD1 agrees at 10 bases. Germline V gives CDR1 SGHDT, CDR2 YYEEEE. V trimming: 4 bases; J trimming: 4 bases; junction bases outside the gene matches: 6. The CDR3 covers 15 residues. In DNA form, the CDR3 reads TGTGCCAGCAGCCCGGGACAGGGGCGCCCAGATACGCAGTATTTT. Amino acid sequence: CASSPGQGRPDTQYF. The variable domain in full, completed from reference TRBV5-6 and TRBJ2-3, reads DAGVTQSPTHLIKTRGQQVTLRCSPKSGHDTVSWYQQALGQGPQFIFQYYEEEERQRGNFPDRFSGHQFPNYSSELNVNALLLGDSALYLCASSPGQGRPDTQYFGPGTRLTVL.

The chain uses TRBV2 and TRBJ2-5; 8 nucleotides line up with TRBD1. This CDR3 is 16 amino acids long. V gave up 8 bases and J gave up 4 bases; unmatched junction bases: 15. Germline V gene lookup returns CDR1 SNHLY and CDR2 FYNNEI. The CDR3 bases are TGTGCCAGCCCGAAGCAAACAGGGGGAGTCGGAGAGACCCAGTACTTC. It translates to CASPKQTGGVGETQYF.